The rows below give T cell receptor beta chains drawn from one sample of a study of cytomegalovirus exposure and HLA in healthy donors. TCRdb's table, derived via immunoSEQ multiplex PCR, lists solely in-frame clones and lacks some. The table records 200,000 to 250,000 clones, 70% to 85% of them present only once. Sequenced sample: PBMCs. These receptors originate from a woman aged 40 to 55 in good health and CMV-seronegative. CDR3s include the opening cysteine and the closing phenylalanine or tryptophan. The D gene is left open where the match is weak. Part of the rows lack a size; the others show once, few, many or a class for expanded clones.

>TRBJ2-3|15|TRBV5-1|NA|NA
TGCGCCAGCAGCTTGGGACTCGGGTCCCCAGATACGCAGTATTTT
CASSLGLGSPDTQYF
>TRBJ1-2|14|TRBV4-2|NA|NA
TGTGCCAGCAGCCAAGATGCGGCAGGGGAGGGCTACACCTTC
CASSQDAAGEGYTF
>TRBJ2-6|13|TRBV6-1|NA|NA
TGTGCCACCGCGATAGGGGTGGCCAACGTCCTGACTTTC
CATAIGVANVLTF
>TRBJ2-7|14|TRBV25-1|TRBD2|few
TGTGCCAGCAGTGAATATGGGGGGGCCTACGAGCAGTACTTC
CASSEYGGAYEQYF
>TRBJ1-6|15|TRBV6-1|TRBD1|NA
TGTGCCAGCAGTGTATCGGGACAGGGGAATTCACCCCTCCACTTT
CASSVSGQGNSPLHF
>TRBJ1-5|15|TRBV6-1|TRBD1|NA
TGTGCCAGCAGTGGAGTGAGACAGGGGTATCAGCCCCAGCATTTT
CASSGVRQGYQPQHF
>TRBJ1-6|14|TRBV7-8|NA|NA
TGTGCCAGCAGCTTAGTAACCGAGGGATCACCCCTCCACTTT
CASSLVTEGSPLHF
>TRBJ1-1|14|TRBV6-1|NA|once
TGTGCCAGCAGTGATGGCGAGGGGAGGACTGAAGCTTTCTTT
CASSDGEGRTEAFF
>TRBJ1-1|18|TRBV4-3|TRBD1|NA
TGCGCCAGCAGCCAGGATGAGACAGGGGGCTATGGGAACACTGAAGCTTTCTTT
CASSQDETGGYGNTEAFF
>TRBJ1-1|11|TRBV25-1|NA|NA
TGTGCCAGCGGATGGGGAGCGCGCGCTTTCTTT
CASGWGARAFF
>TRBJ1-2|15|TRBV7-9|NA|NA
TGTGCCAGCAGCTTAGCTGCCCCGACAGGCTATGGCTACACCTTC
CASSLAAPTGYGYTF
>TRBJ1-5|15|TRBV7-8|NA|NA
TGTGCCAGCAGCTTAGTCAGGGGTGGTAATCAGCCCCAGCATTTT
CASSLVRGGNQPQHF
>TRBJ2-3|15|TRBV9|NA|NA
TGTGCCAGCAGCGTAGGGACTGCATTCACAGATACGCAGTATTTT
CASSVGTAFTDTQYF
>TRBJ2-1|13|TRBV29-1|TRBD2|NA
TGCAGCGTTGAAGAGATAGCGGGTTGGGAGCAGTTCTTC
CSVEEIAGWEQFF
>TRBJ1-6|19|TRBV14|TRBD1|once
TGTGCCAGCAGCCAAGATGCCGGGACAGGGGGCAGGGGAAATTCACCCCTCCACTTT
CASSQDAGTGGRGNSPLHF
>TRBJ2-7|13|TRBV19|NA|NA
TGTGCCAGTAGTACGGGACAAACCTACGAGCAGTACTTC
CASSTGQTYEQYF
>TRBJ2-1|15|TRBV9|TRBD1|NA
TGTGCCAGCAGCCTACGGGACAGGGGGCTCGATGAGCAGTTCTTC
CASSLRDRGLDEQFF
>TRBJ1-4|13|TRBV4-3|NA|NA
TGCGCCAGCAGCCAAGAGTTCCGGGAAAAACTGTTTTTT
CASSQEFREKLFF
>TRBJ1-3|14|TRBV9|NA|few
TGTGCCAGCAGTCAAGAGAGCTCTGGAAACACCATATATTTT
CASSQESSGNTIYF
>TRBJ2-2|15|TRBV4-1|NA|NA
TGCGCCAGCAGCCAAGTCTCAGGTGACGCCGGGGAGCTGTTTTTT
CASSQVSGDAGELFF
>TRBJ2-2|15|TRBV12-5|NA|NA
TGTGCTAGTGGTACAGGGACGGTAAACACCGGGGAGCTGTTTTTT
CASGTGTVNTGELFF
>TRBJ1-1|14|TRBV5-1|NA|NA
TGCGCCAGCAGCTTGGGGGGCGTGAACACTGAAGCTTTCTTT
CASSLGGVNTEAFF